Below are 4 T cell receptor beta chains sequenced from a single sample in a study of blood T cell repertoires in COVID-19. Measured with immunoSEQ multiplex PCR; TCRdb has only the in-frame clones, and not every one. This table holds about 36,000 clones, around four fifths found once. Sequenced material: peripheral blood. These receptors were taken from a man aged 60-69 years with acute or convalescent COVID-19.

The chain couples TRBV6-5 to TRBJ1-4; 8 positions match TRBD1. Trimming cost V 2 bases and J 0 bases; bases outside gene matches: 2. The CDR3 consists of 16 residues. Per germline, CDR1 MNHEY and CDR2 SVGAGI. The CDR3 sequence: CASSYTGGATNEKLFF. The CDR3 DNA reads TGTGCCAGCAGTTACACAGGGGGAGCAACTAATGAAAAACTGTTTTTT.

The rearrangement uses TRBV5-4 and TRBJ1-2; TRBD1 is a possible D gene (5 bases). The V gene lost 0 bases and the J gene lost 3 bases, with 12 bases spanning the gap. The CDR3 consists of 15 residues. Germline V gene data show CDR1 as SGHNT and CDR2 as YYREEE (reference sequence). The CDR3 DNA reads as TGTGCCAGCAGCTTGGTCAGGGCCTCTGACTATGGCTACACCTTC. It encodes CASSLVRASDYGYTF.

This chain links TRBV6-6 with TRBJ2-2; 8 bases agree with TRBD1. J gave up 7 bases and V 6 bases, and 7 bases lay outside the gene matches. The germline V gene has CDR1 MNHNY and CDR2 SVGAGI (reference sequence). The CDR3 has 14 residues. CDR3 bases: TGTGCCAGCAGCCCCAGGGGGCAGGGCGGGGAGCTGTTTTTT. The encoded protein is CASSPRGQGGELFF.

This chain links TRBV9 with TRBJ2-7; 13 bases match TRBD2. CDR1 is SGDLS, CDR2 YYNGEE, per germline. V shed 4 bases, J shed 6 bases, and the junction held 13 bases outside the gene matches. This CDR3 has 17 amino acids. CDR3 protein: CASSPWGLAGRALEQYF. The CDR3, as DNA: TGTGCCAGCAGCCCCTGGGGACTAGCGGGGAGGGCCCTCGAGCAGTACTTC.